The T cell receptor beta chain described here comes from a study of T-cell memory formation after mild COVID-19. Study in general: Largely, TCR clusters stayed within a single donor. General study results and limits: Whereas later expanders leaned CD4+, clones contracting day 15 to 85 showed a balanced CD4/CD8 makeup. Shrinking CD4+ clones resided mostly in CM and EM, and CD8+ ones in EMRA. SARS-CoV-2 specificity of second-wave clones peaking day 37 was unconfirmed.

On this clonotype: The antigen is not known.

This CDR3 comprises 14 residues. V lost 6 bases to trimming and J lost 5 bases, with 14 bases between them. MiXCR, applied by TCRdb to the 5' RACE reads, yields one record per CDR3 protein. The repertoire includes a few hundred thousand distinct CDR3 sequences, roughly 20% of them detected once, and under 15% sits in the top ten. The J gene is TRBJ2-1, the V gene TRBV12-3 or TRBV12-4; D is unresolved. The clonotype comes from an adult woman who had mild COVID-19 (a few samples of this study predate the infection). Cell type and time point are not known. Sequencing input: PBMCs or a T cell subset sorted from them (not recorded which). CDR3 loop: CASSLIQTNNEQFF. In DNA form, the CDR3 reads TGTGCCAGCAGCCTGATCCAAACCAACAATGAGCAGTTCTTC.